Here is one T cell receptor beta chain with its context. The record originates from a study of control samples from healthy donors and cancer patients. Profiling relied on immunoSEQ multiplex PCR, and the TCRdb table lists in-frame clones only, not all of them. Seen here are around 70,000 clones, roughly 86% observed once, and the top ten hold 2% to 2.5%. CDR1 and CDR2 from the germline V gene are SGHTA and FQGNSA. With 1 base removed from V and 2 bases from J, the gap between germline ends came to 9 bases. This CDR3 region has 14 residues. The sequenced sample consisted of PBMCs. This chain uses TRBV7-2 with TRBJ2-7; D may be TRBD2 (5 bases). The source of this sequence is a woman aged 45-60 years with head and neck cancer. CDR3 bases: TGTGCCAGCAGCTTAGAAGGACTGCCCTACGAGCAGTACTTC. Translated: CASSLEGLPYEQYF.